This T cell receptor (beta chain) was recovered during a study of blood T cells in healthy people across ages. Broader study findings: Possibly, changes in expanded clonotypes were confounded because donor CMV status was unknown.

A second PCR of about 7 to 12 cycles used a sample-barcoded 5' primer and a J-beta primer mix. Every cDNA molecule bore a tag from a template-switch adaptor containing 12 random nucleotides. TCRdb fed the 5' RACE reads into MiXCR, producing one record per CDR3 protein. The table shows about 1.8 million distinct CDR3 sequences, with roughly 50% occurring only once. CDR1 and CDR2 (germline): MGHDK, SYGVNS. This CDR3 spans 14 amino acids. With 1 base removed from V and 9 bases from J, the gap between germline ends came to 10 bases. This clonotype was counted between two and nine times. Its antigen is unidentified.

Sequenced material: blood. This receptor was identified in a woman in her 40s in good health. The J gene is TRBJ1-6, the V gene TRBV25-1, with unresolved D. CDR3 sequence: CASSESFLGSPLHF. CDR3 DNA: TGTGCCAGCAGTGAATCATTCCTTGGTTCACCCCTCCACTTT.